This TCR beta chain derives from a study of response to subunit inactivated influenza vaccine. The V gene's germline CDR1 is SGHNT and CDR2 YYREEE (reference sequence). CDR3 length: 14 amino acids. The V end lost 0 bases, the J end lost 9 bases, and 13 bases lay between the germline ends. TCRdb redid the calling of the RT-PCR reads with MiXCR, one entry per CDR3 protein. Of approximately 500,000 distinct CDR3 sequences in the sample, approximately 14% were seen once. This TCR was sampled from a man aged 50 to 59 who received an inactivated influenza vaccine. The chain is built from TRBV5-4 and TRBJ2-1, with unresolved D. Sequenced material: PBMCs from blood, taken 12 days after vaccination. The CDR3 here is CASSLVSERGEQFF. CDR3 DNA sequence: TGTGCCAGCAGCTTGGTGTCAGAAAGAGGTGAGCAGTTCTTC. The full variable domain, rest sourced from reference TRBV5-4 and TRBJ2-1, is ETGVTQSPTHLIKTRGQQVTLRCSSQSGHNTVSWYQQALGQGPQFIFQYYREEENGRGNFPPRFSGLQFPNYSSELNVNALELDDSALYLCASSLVSERGEQFFGPGTRLTVL.